This T cell receptor (beta chain) was recorded in a study of a mutant IDH1 vaccine in newly diagnosed glioma. Background on the study: Before enrollment, patients got radiotherapy alone, temozolomide alone, or mostly the combination. Study outcomes and limitations: Vaccination induced immune responses in 93.3% of patients.

Profiling relied on immunoSEQ multiplex PCR, and the TCRdb table lists in-frame clones only, not all of them. Of about 54,000 clones in the sample, approximately 80% were seen once. Time point indicated: baseline, week 1 (first vaccination visit). Treatment of the sample: pre-vaccination baseline after standard-of-care therapy. Those who donated had recent WHO grade 3 or 4 IDH1-mutant, ATRX-lost astrocytomas. On this clone: Its antigen is unidentified.

Per germline, CDR1 SGHRS and CDR2 YFSETQ. This CDR3 region has 16 residues. V dropped 0 bases and J dropped 6; count of bases not matched to a gene: 10. The clonotype was recovered from a man aged 18 to 30 with glioma. The sample consisted of PBMCs, taken from a glioma patient treated with radiotherapy, temozolomide or both. This chain uses TRBV5-1 with TRBJ2-5; 8 positions agree with TRBD2. CDR3 in DNA: TGCGCCAGCAGCTTGGAGTCGAGCGGGAGAGGGCAGACCCAGTACTTC. Translation: CASSLESSGRGQTQYF.